Listed here are 24 T cell receptor beta chains from one sample, sequenced in a study of beta chain features in type 1 diabetes. Their antigen targets remain unknown. Expressed TCRB transcripts were sequenced after all isolated RNA was converted to cDNA. Some clones are missing from TCRdb's copy, which holds only in-frame ones; the method was immunoSEQ multiplex PCR. The repertoire holds around 160,000 clones, with roughly 65% as singletons. Whole-study results and caveats: Moderately but significantly shorter TCRB CDR3s were found in Type 1 diabetes patients in all four CD4+ subsets.

The sample consisted of naive CD4+ T cells from blood. The receptors come from a man aged 25 to 40 with type 1 diabetes.

Details on this clone: The same CDR3 can be traced to other DNA sequences in this sample. V and J are TRBV20-1 and TRBJ2-3; D remains ambiguous. Germline V gives CDR1 DFQATT, CDR2 SNEGSKA (reference sequence). Trimming stripped 3 bases from V and 3 bases from J, with 4 bases between. The CDR3 has 11 residues. The CDR3 here is CSASITDTQYF. CDR3 DNA: TGCAGTGCTAGTATTACAGATACGCAGTATTTT.

This clone was observed a handful of times. The chain carries TRBV29-1 and TRBJ1-5; unclear D gene. The CDR3 is 12 amino acids. CDR1 is SQVTM, CDR2 ANQGSEA, per germline. Trimming took 4 bases from V and 5 from J, leaving 9 bases between them. DNA for the CDR3: TGCAGCGTTGGGGATTTAGATCAGCCCCAGCATTTT. Amino acids: CSVGDLDQPQHF.

This clone was picked up a small number of times. This chain joins TRBV30 and TRBJ2-3; D is undetermined. The CDR3 is 11 residues long. Trimming stripped 2 bases from V and 4 bases from J, with 4 bases between. CDR1 GTSNPN and CDR2 SVGIG come from the germline V gene (reference sequence). In DNA, the CDR3 is TGTGCCTGGAGTCATCCAGATACGCAGTATTTT. Translated, it gives CAWSHPDTQYF.

The V call is TRBV7-9, the J call TRBJ2-4; no clear D. Trimming shortened V by 4 bases and J by 7 bases, and 11 bases separated the two germline ends. The CDR3 is 13 residues long. The germline CDR1 and CDR2 sequences are SEHNR and FQNEAQ (reference sequence). CDR3 bases: TGTGCCAGCAGCTACGACCCAGCGAACATTCAGTACTTC. It encodes CASSYDPANIQYF.

V and J are TRBV10-3 and TRBJ2-5; the match to TRBD2 covers 7 bases. CDR3 length equals 12 residues. The trim removed 5 bases at V and 6 bases at J, leaving 3 bases unmatched. Germline V CDR1 and CDR2: ENHRY, SYGVKD. The CDR3 sequence is CAISWGGKTQYF. CDR3 nucleotide sequence: TGTGCCATCAGTTGGGGAGGGAAGACCCAGTACTTC.

J is TRBJ1-6 and V is TRBV30; D gene uncertain. In germline, CDR1 is GTSNPN, CDR2 SVGIG (reference sequence). V gave up 4 bases and J gave up 10 bases, with 11 bases separating them. This CDR3 is built from 12 residues. The DNA for the CDR3 is TGTGCCTGGACAAGGGATTCATCACCCCTCCACTTT. Its protein product is CAWTRDSSPLHF.

This sequence joins TRBV7-2 and TRBJ2-5; the D gene could be TRBD1 or TRBD2 (5 bases each). V dropped 4 bases and J dropped 3 bases, with 15 bases sitting between them. Germline V gives CDR1 SGHTA, CDR2 FQGNSA. The CDR3 is 15 amino acids. The CDR3 loop is CASSSPGRREETQYF. The CDR3 bases are TGTGCCAGCAGCTCGCCGGGACGGCGAGAAGAGACCCAGTACTTC.

The chain carries TRBV5-1 and TRBJ2-5; D may be TRBD2 (6 bases). V lost 2 bases to trimming and J lost 2 bases, with 13 bases between them. Germline loops: CDR1 SGHRS, CDR2 YFSETQ. The CDR3 runs to 15 residues. DNA of the CDR3: TGCGCCAGCAGCTTCTCGACGGGACTTCAAGAGACCCAGTACTTC. This encodes CASSFSTGLQETQYF.

The chain uses TRBV28 and TRBJ1-2, with 8 bases that match TRBD1. The V segment lost 6 bases and the J segment 5 bases; nucleotides outside the gene matches: 8. CDR3 size: 14 residues. CDR1 is MDHEN and CDR2 is SYDVKM in the germline V gene. The CDR3 region is CASSRTGTGYGYTF. CDR3 coding DNA: TGTGCCAGCAGCCGCACAGGGACAGGATATGGCTACACCTTC.

In its sample, this clone was seen a few times. V gene TRBV7-9 combines with J gene TRBJ1-1; weak D call: TRBD1 (5 bases). Deletions cut 2 bases from V and 4 bases from J, with 17 bases between. The V gene's germline CDR1 is SEHNR and CDR2 FQNEAQ (reference sequence). The CDR3 runs to 16 residues. The CDR3 region is CASSLHRPKRGTEAFF. The CDR3 DNA is TGTGCCAGCAGCTTACATCGACCCAAAAGGGGCACTGAAGCTTTCTTT.

The chain combines TRBV28 with TRBJ2-5, with 9 bases lining up with TRBD1. V lost 8 bases to trimming and J lost 7 bases; unmatched junction nucleotides: 8. The CDR3 extends over 13 amino acids. Germline CDR1 reads MDHEN; CDR2 reads SYDVKM. DNA of the CDR3: TGTGCCAGCCTGGGACAGGGCGTGGTGACCCAGTACTTC. Encoded protein: CASLGQGVVTQYF.

This chain uses TRBV4-3 with TRBJ2-1; tentatively, D is TRBD2 (5 bases). Trimming took off 0 bases at V and 6 bases at J, with 9 bases between the two ends. The CDR3 loop spans 14 amino acids. Germline CDR1 reads LGHNA; CDR2 reads YSLEER. As DNA, the CDR3 is TGCGCCAGCAGCCAAGAACTAGTGGGCAATGAGCAGTTCTTC. It specifies CASSQELVGNEQFF.

The chain uses TRBV7-2 and TRBJ1-6; 7 bases align to TRBD1. Germline V gene lookup returns CDR1 SGHTA and CDR2 FQGNSA. Trimming took 2 bases from V and 8 from J; bases not matched to a gene: 6. The CDR3 runs to 15 residues. DNA for the CDR3: TGTGCCAGCAGCTTAAGACAGGGAGATGATTCACCCCTCCACTTT. It encodes CASSLRQGDDSPLHF.

The sample holds a few counts of this clone. CDR3 residues: CASSPPGTSYNEQFF. The DNA of the CDR3 is TGTGCCAGCAGCCCCCCAGGCACTTCCTACAATGAGCAGTTCTTC. This chain links TRBV9 with TRBJ2-1, with no clear D. Germline-derived CDR1 and CDR2 are SGDLS and YYNGEE. Trimming removed 4 bases at V and 1 base at J, with 12 bases between. This CDR3 is 15 amino acids long.

The gene calls are TRBV7-2 and TRBJ1-1; D gene unclear. The CDR3 sequence is 12 residues long. V was trimmed by 5 bases and J by 2 bases, leaving 6 bases between them. Per the germline V gene, CDR1 is SGHTA and CDR2 is FQGNSA. The CDR3 DNA follows: TGTGCCAGCAGCCCCTTTAACACTGAAGCTTTCTTT. This sequence encodes CASSPFNTEAFF. Together with reference TRBV7-2 and TRBJ1-1, the CDR3 gives the full variable domain: GAGVSQSPSNKVTEKGKDVELRCDPISGHTALYWYRQSLGQGLEFLIYFQGNSAPDKSGLPSDRFSAERTGGSVSTLTIQRTQQEDSAVYLCASSPFNTEAFFGQGTRLTVV.

The chain recombines TRBV2 with TRBJ2-5; D is unresolved. Germline assignment: CDR1 SNHLY and CDR2 FYNNEI. V lost 1 base to trimming and J lost 4 bases, with 7 bases between them. The CDR3 is 13 residues long. The CDR3 reads CASSEGLSETQYF. The CDR3 DNA reads as TGTGCCAGCAGTGAAGGTCTCTCAGAGACCCAGTACTTC.

V is TRBV9 and J is TRBJ1-1; TRBD1 matches 9 bases. With 1 base clipped from V and 6 bases from J, the junction kept 7 bases outside the gene matches. Germline V CDR1 and CDR2: SGDLS, YYNGEE. The CDR3 consists of 15 residues. CDR3 in amino acids: CASSVSGTGWAEAFF. CDR3 DNA sequence: TGTGCCAGCAGCGTAAGCGGGACAGGGTGGGCTGAAGCTTTCTTT.

The chain is built from TRBV18 and TRBJ2-5; a weak D match, TRBD1 (6 bases). The CDR3 is 14 amino acids. The germline V and J ends were trimmed by 0 bases and 5 bases, with 10 bases remaining between them. Germline V gene data show CDR1 as KGHSH and CDR2 as LQKENI. The CDR3 is CASSPPAGVETQYF. The CDR3 bases are TGTGCCAGCTCACCACCGGCAGGGGTGGAGACCCAGTACTTC. Variable domain in full (rest from reference TRBV18 and TRBJ2-5): NAGVMQNPRHLVRRRGQEARLRCSPMKGHSHVYWYRQLPEEGLKFMVYLQKENIIDESGMPKERFSAEFPKEGPSILRIQQVVRGDSAAYFCASSPPAGVETQYFGPGTRLLVL.

The chain couples TRBV14 to TRBJ2-1, with unresolved D. Trimming pared 3 bases from V and 2 bases from J, leaving 11 bases between. This CDR3 contains 15 residues. Per germline, CDR1 SGHDN and CDR2 FVKESK. CDR3 in amino acids: CASSQGGPPYNEQFF. The CDR3 DNA follows: TGTGCCAGCAGCCAGGGCGGACCCCCCTACAATGAGCAGTTCTTC. The full variable domain, in which reference TRBV14 and TRBJ2-1 provide the parts outside the CDR3, is EAGVTQFPSHSVIEKGQTVTLRCDPISGHDNLYWYRRVMGKEIKFLLHFVKESKQDESGMPNNRFLAERTGGTYSTLKVQPAELEDSGVYFCASSQGGPPYNEQFFGPGTRLTVL.

In its sample, this clone was seen once. This chain links TRBV4-3 with TRBJ2-1, with no clear D. Germline lookup yields CDR1 LGHNA and CDR2 YSLEER. This CDR3 region has 13 residues. V shed 5 bases and J shed 6 bases, with 11 bases lying between them. CDR3 DNA: TGCGCCAGCAGCGGCCTGTATGGCAATGAGCAGTTCTTC. As protein: CASSGLYGNEQFF.

The chain couples TRBV30 to TRBJ2-7, with 7 bases that match TRBD1. The length of the CDR3 is 13 residues. From germline, CDR1 is GTSNPN and CDR2 SVGIG (reference sequence). The J segment lost 3 bases and the V segment lost 0 bases, leaving 2 bases of the junction unmatched. CDR3 DNA sequence: TGTGCCTGGAGTGTAAGACAGGGCTACGAGCAGTACTTC. It codes for CAWSVRQGYEQYF.

This chain joins TRBV29-1 and TRBJ2-4; D is undetermined. The CDR3 consists of 13 residues. In germline, CDR1 is SQVTM, CDR2 ANQGSEA. V dropped 7 bases and J dropped 0 bases, with 10 bases sitting between them. The CDR3 loop reads CSGAQLAKNIQYF. The CDR3 nucleotides read TGCAGCGGTGCCCAGCTAGCCAAAAACATTCAGTACTTC. The full variable domain, with the rest looked up from reference TRBV29-1 and TRBJ2-4, is SAVISQKPSRDICQRGTSLTIQCQVDSQVTMMFWYRQQPGQSLTLIATANQGSEATYESGFVIDKFPISRPNLTFSTLTVSNMSPEDSSIYLCSGAQLAKNIQYFGAGTRLSVL.

This clone was seen more than once but under ten times. The sample holds other DNA sequences that translate to the same CDR3. This rearrangement joins TRBV9 to TRBJ1-1; D gene unclear. Germline CDR1 SGDLS, CDR2 YYNGEE. Trimming cost V 0 bases and J 1 base, with 4 bases left between them. The CDR3 length is 13 residues. The CDR3 DNA reads as TGTGCCAGCAGCGTAGAGGAGAACACTGAAGCTTTCTTT. Translating it yields CASSVEENTEAFF.

Concerning this clone itself: This specimen includes other DNA sequences encoding the same CDR3. This chain joins TRBV9 and TRBJ2-5; no clear D gene. Germline CDR1 reads SGDLS; CDR2 reads YYNGEE. With 0 bases removed from V and 5 bases from J, the gap between germline ends came to 8 bases. CDR3 length: 13 amino acids. DNA for the CDR3: TGTGCCAGCAGCGTAGGACCCGGGGAGACCCAGTACTTC. Its translation is CASSVGPGETQYF. The whole variable domain, filled in from reference TRBV9 and TRBJ2-5, reads DSGVTQTPKHLITATGQRVTLRCSPRSGDLSVYWYQQSLDQGLQFLIQYYNGEERAKGNILERFSAQQFPDLHSELNLSSLELGDSALYFCASSVGPGETQYFGPGTRLLVL.